This entry is about one T cell receptor beta chain. Per the original methods: Amplification from reference gene primers served as the basis for estimated nucleated cell counts. TCRdb's copy holds only in-frame clones and misses some; the assay was immunoSEQ multiplex PCR. That table supplies the V and J calls and clone size; D and trimming were determined from the DNA. The table lists some 70,000 clones, 83% of them singletons, with approximately 40% in the top ten. The sample is drawn from a study of blood T cell repertoires in COVID-19. Background on the study: COVID-19 samples, acute and convalescent, were from the United States, Italy and Spain. T cells, B-cell-depleted T cells, or PBMCs provided the cDNA or gDNA that served as material.

The CDR3 has 13 residues. Germline V CDR1 and CDR2: SNHLY, FYNNEI. The V and J ends lost 6 bases and 5 bases, in that order; junction bases with no gene match: 6. The clonotype was recovered from an elderly man with acute or convalescent COVID-19. V is TRBV2 and J is TRBJ2-7; 8 nucleotides match TRBD1. Sequences were obtained from peripheral blood. DNA of the CDR3: TGTGCCAGCAGCGGACAGGGTATCCACGAGCAGTACTTC. The encoded protein is CASSGQGIHEQYF.